The 10 T cell receptor beta chains presented below share a single source sample, sequenced in a study of T cells in Graves' hyperthyroidism and ophthalmopathy. The investigators amplified TCR beta CDR3 regions from RNA transcripts. In the first-round RT-PCR of the TCR CDR3, the HTBI primer set was used. TCRdb reprocessed the multiplex PCR reads with MiXCR, giving one entry per CDR3 protein. The data show 350,000 to 450,000 distinct CDR3 sequences, roughly 13% seen once. The sequenced sample consisted of blood. The source is a man between 45 and 60 years old with Graves' ophthalmopathy.

This clonotype has at least ten counts. The chain recombines TRBV11-2 with TRBJ1-1; TRBD1 might be the D (6 bases). CDR1 and CDR2 from the germline V gene are SGHAT and FQNNGV. There are 14 residues in the CDR3. Trimming stripped 4 bases from V and 2 bases from J, with 11 bases between. The CDR3 sequence: CASSSGQINTEAFF. The CDR3 region has the DNA TGTGCCAGCAGCTCCGGACAGATTAACACTGAAGCTTTCTTT.

This sequence joins TRBV5-6 and TRBJ1-4, with TRBD1 identical over 9 bases. Germline V lookup: CDR1 SGHDT, CDR2 YYEEEE. The CDR3 contains 15 residues. J lost 5 bases, V lost 7 bases, and 9 bases had no gene match. The CDR3 nucleotides read TGTGCCAGCGGCGGGACGGGACAGGGAAATGAAAAACTGTTTTTT. This gives the protein CASGGTGQGNEKLFF.

The sample holds many counts of this clonotype. This chain joins TRBV30 and TRBJ2-7, with D possibly matching TRBD2 (6 bases). Germline CDR1 and CDR2: GTSNPN and SVGIG (reference sequence). The V end was cut by 3 bases, the J end by 7 bases, with 16 bases between. CDR3 length equals 13 residues. The CDR3 is CAWRESGRREQYF. CDR3 in DNA: TGTGCCTGGAGGGAGAGCGGGCGGAGGGAGCAGTACTTC.

This clonotype was observed many times. The V gene is TRBV20-1, the J gene TRBJ2-3, with 8 bases that match TRBD1. Germline CDR1 DFQATT, CDR2 SNEGSKA (reference sequence). There are 15 residues in the CDR3. Trimming removed 3 bases from V and 2 bases from J; junction bases left unmatched: 7. This chain's CDR3 is CSASSRTGNTDTQYF. The CDR3 bases are TGCAGTGCTAGTTCTAGGACAGGGAACACAGATACGCAGTATTTT.

The table lists this clonotype with a few counts. The CDR3 spells CASSLSPRTGGQETQYF. The CDR3 DNA reads TGTGCCAGCAGTTTATCCCCCCGGACAGGGGGCCAAGAGACCCAGTACTTC. The chain carries TRBV27 and TRBJ2-5; TRBD1 matches 10 bases. This CDR3 has 17 amino acids. Germline values: CDR1 MNHEY, CDR2 SMNVEV (reference sequence). J lost 1 base, V lost 0 bases, and 5 bases had no gene match.

This clonotype was seen a handful of times. The J gene is TRBJ2-1, the V gene TRBV24-1; the D gene is possibly TRBD2 (5 bases). The CDR3 length is 15 residues. CDR1 is KGHDR, CDR2 SFDVKD, per germline. V gave up 1 base and J gave up 5 bases, with 11 bases separating them. The CDR3 protein is CATSDLAERNNEQFF. CDR3 in DNA: TGTGCCACCAGTGATTTAGCGGAAAGGAACAATGAGCAGTTCTTC.

V is TRBV19 and J is TRBJ2-7; 7 nucleotides line up with TRBD1. Germline CDR1 reads LNHDA; CDR2 reads SQIVND (reference sequence). The CDR3 is made up of 15 amino acids. V was pared by 8 bases and J by 8 bases, with 18 bases of the junction left unmatched. In DNA form, the CDR3 reads TGTGCCAGTTCACCCCGAGGGGACAGCCCTTACAAGCAGTACTTC. It codes for CASSPRGDSPYKQYF.

The V call is TRBV12-3 or TRBV12-4, the J call TRBJ1-5, with D tentatively TRBD1 (5 bases). Trimming pared 5 bases from V and 4 bases from J, leaving 12 bases between. The CDR3 totals 14 residues. In DNA form, the CDR3 reads TGTGCCAGCAGTATTATGGGGGGAAATCAGCCCCAGCATTTT. This sequence encodes CASSIMGGNQPQHF.

V is TRBV7-9 and J is TRBJ2-3, with TRBD2 identical over 7 bases. The CDR3 is made up of 14 amino acids. Germline-derived CDR1 and CDR2 are SEHNR and FQNEAQ (reference sequence). V was pared by 2 bases and J by 6 bases, with 5 bases of the junction left unmatched. The CDR3 region is CASSLTSAGDTQYF. The CDR3 nucleotides are TGTGCCAGCAGCTTAACTAGCGCGGGGGATACGCAGTATTTT.

This clonotype was seen repeatedly, ten times or more. The chain has TRBV7-2 and TRBJ2-1; the D is unclear. The V gene's germline CDR1 is SGHTA and CDR2 FQGNSA. The CDR3 loop spans 15 amino acids. Trimming took off 1 base at V and 7 bases at J, with 14 bases between the two ends. Here the CDR3 DNA reads TGTGCCAGCAGCTTAGAGGCTAGTGGGCTTAATGAGCAGTTCTTC. Translated: CASSLEASGLNEQFF. Complete variable domain (other parts from reference TRBV7-2 and TRBJ2-1): GAGVSQSPSNKVTEKGKDVELRCDPISGHTALYWYRQSLGQGLEFLIYFQGNSAPDKSGLPSDRFSAERTGGSVSTLTIQRTQQEDSAVYLCASSLEASGLNEQFFGPGTRLTVL.